These 9 T cell receptor beta chains came from one sample sequenced in a study of cytomegalovirus exposure and HLA in healthy donors. A multiplex PCR was run with 60 Vbeta primers and 13 Jbeta primers. The table came from immunoSEQ multiplex PCR; TCRdb's copy has only in-frame clones and leaves some out. The sample holds around 90,000 clones, around 59% seen once. Sequences were obtained from PBMCs. These receptors all come from a human donor in good health.

The genes are TRBV19 and TRBJ2-3; D may be TRBD2 (5 bases). The CDR3 covers 13 residues. V was pared by 7 bases and J by 3 bases, with 11 bases between. Germline CDR1 LNHDA, CDR2 SQIVND (reference sequence). The CDR3 region has the DNA TGTGCCAGTACCAAAAGAGGGACAGATACGCAGTATTTT. This encodes CASTKRGTDTQYF.

The chain couples TRBV6-1 to TRBJ1-2, with D unclear. CDR1 is MNHNS, CDR2 SASEGT, per germline. The V end was cut by 2 bases, the J end by 3 bases, with 13 bases between. This CDR3 spans 15 amino acids. The CDR3 DNA reads as TGTGCCAGCAGTGAATCCGTCGGCGGATACTATGGCTACACCTTC. Translated, it gives CASSESVGGYYGYTF.

The chain joins TRBV4-2 to TRBJ2-3; possibly TRBD2 for D (7 bases). The germline V and J ends were trimmed by 1 base and 6 bases, with 20 bases remaining between them. Germline CDR1 reads LGHNA; CDR2 reads YNFKEQ. This CDR3 has 17 residues. As DNA, the CDR3 is TGTGCCAGCAGCCAAGGTGGGGCGGGGGCCCCCCTGGATACGCAGTATTTT. This gives the protein CASSQGGAGAPLDTQYF.

This rearrangement joins TRBV11-3 to TRBJ1-1; 11 bases map to TRBD1. The ends lost 6 bases at V and 3 bases at J; junction bases unmatched: 3. The germline gives CDR1 SGHNT, CDR2 YENEEA. CDR3 length: 14 amino acids. The DNA of the CDR3 is TGTGCCAGCAGGGGGACAGGGGGGGACACTGAAGCTTTCTTT. This translates into CASRGTGGDTEAFF.

The chain links TRBV2 to TRBJ2-3, with D tentatively TRBD1 (5 bases). With 5 bases removed from V and 2 bases from J, the gap between germline ends came to 11 bases. The CDR3 is 14 residues long. CDR1 is SNHLY, CDR2 FYNNEI, per germline. CDR3 residues: CASSSQATTDTQYF. CDR3 bases: TGTGCCAGCAGTTCACAGGCGACCACAGATACGCAGTATTTT.

There are a few counts of this clone. CDR3: CATLEGIHNEQFF. As DNA, the CDR3 is TGTGCCACCCTTGAGGGTATACACAATGAGCAGTTCTTC. V and J are TRBV11-3 and TRBJ2-1; D may be TRBD2 (5 bases). Germline CDR1 SGHNT, CDR2 YENEEA. V shed 10 bases and J shed 5 bases, with 15 bases lying between them. The CDR3 contains 13 residues.

The gene calls are TRBV18 and TRBJ2-3; perhaps TRBD2 as D (5 bases). The germline V gene has CDR1 KGHSH and CDR2 LQKENI. Trimming took 3 bases from V and 2 from J, leaving 15 bases between them. The length of the CDR3 is 16 residues. CDR3 nucleotides: TGTGCCAGCTCACCCCGGCGAGGGCTAAACACAGATACGCAGTATTTT. It codes for CASSPRRGLNTDTQYF.

For this clone: Because the CDR3's place on the DNA is in doubt, the DNA is left out and the CDR3 is given as listed by TCRdb. The chain recombines TRBV6-5 with TRBJ2-7; the DNA was not used to check the table's D call, TRBD1. The CDR3 is 13 residues long, ends included. CDR1 and CDR2 (germline): MNHEY, SVGAGI. This CDR3 reads CASSWGRGSKGHF.

This sequence joins TRBV4-3 and TRBJ2-4; D is undetermined. Germline-derived CDR1 and CDR2 are LGHNA and YSLEER. The CDR3 has 13 amino acids. V was clipped by 1 base and J by 7 bases, with 8 bases between them. This chain's CDR3 is CASSQGSSNIQYF. DNA for the CDR3: TGCGCCAGCAGCCAAGGGAGCAGCAACATTCAGTACTTC.